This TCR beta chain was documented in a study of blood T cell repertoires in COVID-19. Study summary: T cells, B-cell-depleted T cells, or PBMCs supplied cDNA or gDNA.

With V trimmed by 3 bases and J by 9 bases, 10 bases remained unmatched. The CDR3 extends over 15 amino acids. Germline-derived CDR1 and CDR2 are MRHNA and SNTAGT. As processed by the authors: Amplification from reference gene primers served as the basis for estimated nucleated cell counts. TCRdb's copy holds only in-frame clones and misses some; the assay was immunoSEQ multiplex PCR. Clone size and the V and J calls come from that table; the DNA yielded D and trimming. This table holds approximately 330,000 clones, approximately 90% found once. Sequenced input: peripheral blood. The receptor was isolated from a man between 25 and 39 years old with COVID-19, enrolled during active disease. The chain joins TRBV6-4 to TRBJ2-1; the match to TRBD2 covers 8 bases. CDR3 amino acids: CASSEKRGRLGEQFF. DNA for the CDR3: TGTGCCAGCAGTGAGAAGCGGGGGCGCCTGGGTGAGCAGTTCTTC.